This T cell receptor beta chain was retrieved from a study of blood T cell repertoires in COVID-19. As for the study in general: From the United States, Italy and Spain came samples of acute and convalescent COVID-19. Sample material is recorded as cDNA or gDNA derived from T cells, B-cell-depleted T cells, or PBMCs.

The CDR3 has 13 amino acids. In germline, CDR1 is SNHLY, CDR2 FYNNEI. Trimming removed 6 bases at V and 7 bases at J, with 13 bases between. Authors' methods: Estimated nucleated cell counts came from reference gene primer amplification. Measured with immunoSEQ multiplex PCR; TCRdb has only the in-frame clones, and not every one. V, J and clone size are those of that table, while D and trimming were read from the DNA. The sample contains fewer than 25,000 clones, 91% of which appear only once. Specimen: peripheral blood. The V call is TRBV2, the J call TRBJ1-5; perhaps TRBD1 as D (5 bases). This receptor was identified in a woman aged 70 to 79 with active COVID-19. CDR3 in amino acids: CASSGGMNQPQHF. The CDR3 coding sequence is TGTGCCAGCAGCGGGGGTATGAACCAGCCCCAGCATTTT.